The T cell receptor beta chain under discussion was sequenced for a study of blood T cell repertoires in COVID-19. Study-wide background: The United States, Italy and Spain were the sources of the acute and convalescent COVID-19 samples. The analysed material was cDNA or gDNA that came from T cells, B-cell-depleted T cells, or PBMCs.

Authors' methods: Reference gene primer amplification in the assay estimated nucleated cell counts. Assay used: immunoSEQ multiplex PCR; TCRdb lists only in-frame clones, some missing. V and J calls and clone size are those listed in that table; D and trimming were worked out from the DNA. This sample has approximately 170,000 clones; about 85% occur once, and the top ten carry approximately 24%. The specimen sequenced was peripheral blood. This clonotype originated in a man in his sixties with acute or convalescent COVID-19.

As DNA, the CDR3 is TGTGCCAGTAGAGGGACAGGGGCCGAGACCCAGTACTTC. The encoded protein is CASRGTGAETQYF. This chain links TRBV19 with TRBJ2-5; TRBD1 matches 10 bases. This CDR3 has 13 amino acids. Germline CDR1 reads LNHDA; CDR2 reads SQIVND (reference sequence). V was clipped by 6 bases and J by 5 bases; unmatched bases: 3.